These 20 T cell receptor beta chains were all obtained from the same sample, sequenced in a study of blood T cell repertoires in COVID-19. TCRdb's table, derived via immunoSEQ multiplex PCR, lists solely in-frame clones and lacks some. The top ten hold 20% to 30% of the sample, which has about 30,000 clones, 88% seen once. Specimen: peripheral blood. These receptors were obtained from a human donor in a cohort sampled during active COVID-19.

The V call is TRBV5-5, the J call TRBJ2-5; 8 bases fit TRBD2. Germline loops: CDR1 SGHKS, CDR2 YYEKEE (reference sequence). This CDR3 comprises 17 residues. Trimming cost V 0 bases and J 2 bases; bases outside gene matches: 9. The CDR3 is CASSLDAGGGEQETQYF. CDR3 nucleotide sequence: TGTGCCAGCAGCTTGGATGCGGGGGGTGGTGAGCAAGAGACCCAGTACTTC.

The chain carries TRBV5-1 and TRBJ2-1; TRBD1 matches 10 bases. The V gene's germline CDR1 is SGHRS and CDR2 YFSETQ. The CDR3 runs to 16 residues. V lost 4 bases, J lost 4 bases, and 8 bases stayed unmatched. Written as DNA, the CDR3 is TGCGCCAGCAGCAATGGGGACAGGGGAGGATACAATGAGCAGTTCTTC. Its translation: CASSNGDRGGYNEQFF.

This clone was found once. The DNA for the CDR3 is TGCGCCAGCACACTAGCGGGGGACCGCACAGATACGCAGTATTTT. This codes for CASTLAGDRTDTQYF. This chain uses TRBV5-1 with TRBJ2-3; 11 bases align to TRBD2. Per the germline V gene, CDR1 is SGHRS and CDR2 is YFSETQ. CDR3 length equals 15 residues. After removal of 6 bases from V and 1 base from J, the junction contained 4 bases not matched to a gene.

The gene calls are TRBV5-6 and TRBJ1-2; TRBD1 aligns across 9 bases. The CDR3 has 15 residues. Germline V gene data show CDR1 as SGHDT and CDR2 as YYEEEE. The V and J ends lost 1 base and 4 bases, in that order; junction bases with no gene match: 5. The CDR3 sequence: CASSLPGQGGYGYTF. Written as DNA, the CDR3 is TGTGCCAGCAGCTTGCCGGGACAGGGAGGCTATGGCTACACCTTC.

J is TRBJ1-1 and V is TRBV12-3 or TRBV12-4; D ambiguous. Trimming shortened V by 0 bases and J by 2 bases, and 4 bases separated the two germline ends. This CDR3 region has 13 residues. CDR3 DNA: TGTGCCAGCAGTTTAGCGGCTAACACTGAAGCTTTCTTT. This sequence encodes CASSLAANTEAFF.

This CDR3 is CASSIEQGTTYEQYF. The CDR3 coding sequence is TGTGCCAGCAGCATAGAACAGGGGACCACCTACGAGCAGTACTTC. The rearrangement uses TRBV6-5 and TRBJ2-7; TRBD1 aligns across 7 bases. The ends lost 6 bases at V and 2 bases at J; junction bases unmatched: 10. CDR1 is MNHEY and CDR2 is SVGAGI in the germline V gene. The CDR3 consists of 15 residues.

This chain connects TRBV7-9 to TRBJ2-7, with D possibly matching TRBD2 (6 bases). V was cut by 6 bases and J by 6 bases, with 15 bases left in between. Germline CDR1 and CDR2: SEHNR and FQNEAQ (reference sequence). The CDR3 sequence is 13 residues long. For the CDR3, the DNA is TGTGCCAGCAGAGACCTCACCGGGGGCGAGCAGTACTTC. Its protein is CASRDLTGGEQYF.

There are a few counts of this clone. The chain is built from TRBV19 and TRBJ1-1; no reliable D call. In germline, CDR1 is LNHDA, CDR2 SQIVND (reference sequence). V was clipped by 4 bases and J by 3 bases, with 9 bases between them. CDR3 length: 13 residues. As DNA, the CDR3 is TGTGCCAGTAGTAACACAGACGACACTGAAGCTTTCTTT. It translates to CASSNTDDTEAFF.

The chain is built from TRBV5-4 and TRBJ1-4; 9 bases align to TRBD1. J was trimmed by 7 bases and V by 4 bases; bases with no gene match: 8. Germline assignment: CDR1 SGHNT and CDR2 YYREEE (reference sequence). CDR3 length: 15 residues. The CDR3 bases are TGTGCCAGCAGCCCCCTACAGGGGGCGAGTGAAAAACTGTTTTTT. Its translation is CASSPLQGASEKLFF.

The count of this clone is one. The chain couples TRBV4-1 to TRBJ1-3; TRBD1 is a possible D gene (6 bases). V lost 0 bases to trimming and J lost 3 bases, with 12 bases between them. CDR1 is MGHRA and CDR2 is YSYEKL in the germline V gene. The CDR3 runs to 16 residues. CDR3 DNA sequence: TGCGCCAGCAGCCAAGACCCCAGGGGCGGTGGAAACACCATATATTTT. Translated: CASSQDPRGGGNTIYF.

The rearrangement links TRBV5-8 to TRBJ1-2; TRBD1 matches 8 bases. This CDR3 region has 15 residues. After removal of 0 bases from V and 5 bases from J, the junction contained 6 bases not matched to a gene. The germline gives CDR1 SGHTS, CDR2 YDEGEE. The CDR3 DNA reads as TGTGCCAGCAGCTTGGAAGGGACAGGCTTATATGGCTACACCTTC. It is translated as CASSLEGTGLYGYTF.

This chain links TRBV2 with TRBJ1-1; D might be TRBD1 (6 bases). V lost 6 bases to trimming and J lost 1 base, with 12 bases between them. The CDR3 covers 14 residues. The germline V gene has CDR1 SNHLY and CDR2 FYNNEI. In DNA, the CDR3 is TGTGCCAGCAGAGCATCAGGGGAGAACACTGAAGCTTTCTTT. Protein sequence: CASRASGENTEAFF.

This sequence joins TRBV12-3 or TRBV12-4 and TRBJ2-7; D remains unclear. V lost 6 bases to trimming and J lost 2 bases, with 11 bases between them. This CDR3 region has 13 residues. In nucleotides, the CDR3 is TGTGCCAGCAGCCCCGCGCTGGCCTACGAGCAGTACTTC. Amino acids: CASSPALAYEQYF.

The DNA for the CDR3 is TGTGCCAGCAGTTTCGGGACAGGGAGCAATCAGCCCCAGCATTTT. This encodes CASSFGTGSNQPQHF. This chain links TRBV6-2 or TRBV6-3 with TRBJ1-5; TRBD1 agrees at 9 bases. The CDR3 has 15 residues. Germline V gene lookup returns CDR1 MNHEY and CDR2 SVGEGT. The V gene end was trimmed by 4 bases and the J gene end by 1 base; junction bases not matched to a gene: 2.

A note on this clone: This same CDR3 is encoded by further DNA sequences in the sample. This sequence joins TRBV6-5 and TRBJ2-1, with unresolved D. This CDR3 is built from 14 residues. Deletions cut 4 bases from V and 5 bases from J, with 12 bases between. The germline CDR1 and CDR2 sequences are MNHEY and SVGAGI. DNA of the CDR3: TGTGCCAGCAGTTCCACAGACCGTGACAATGAGCAGTTCTTC. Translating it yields CASSSTDRDNEQFF.

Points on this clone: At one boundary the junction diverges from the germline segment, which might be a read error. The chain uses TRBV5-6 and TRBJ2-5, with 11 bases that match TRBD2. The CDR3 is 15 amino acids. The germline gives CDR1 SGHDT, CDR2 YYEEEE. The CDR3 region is CASSLVTSGAFWGDF. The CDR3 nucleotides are TGTGCCAGCAGCTTGGTGACTAGCGGGGCTTTTTGGGGGGACTTC.

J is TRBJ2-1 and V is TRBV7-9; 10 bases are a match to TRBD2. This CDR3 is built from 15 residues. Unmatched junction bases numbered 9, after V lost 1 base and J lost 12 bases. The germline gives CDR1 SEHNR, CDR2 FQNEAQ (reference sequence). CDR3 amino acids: CASSLGPGLAGVQFF. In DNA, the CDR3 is TGTGCCAGCAGCTTAGGACCCGGGCTAGCGGGGGTGCAGTTCTTC.

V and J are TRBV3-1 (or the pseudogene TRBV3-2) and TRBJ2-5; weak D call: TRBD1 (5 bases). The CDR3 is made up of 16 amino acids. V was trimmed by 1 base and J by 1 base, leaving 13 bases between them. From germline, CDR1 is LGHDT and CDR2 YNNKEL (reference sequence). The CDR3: CASSQGGRVPQETQYF. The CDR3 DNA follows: TGTGCCAGCAGCCAAGGGGGCAGGGTTCCCCAAGAGACCCAGTACTTC.

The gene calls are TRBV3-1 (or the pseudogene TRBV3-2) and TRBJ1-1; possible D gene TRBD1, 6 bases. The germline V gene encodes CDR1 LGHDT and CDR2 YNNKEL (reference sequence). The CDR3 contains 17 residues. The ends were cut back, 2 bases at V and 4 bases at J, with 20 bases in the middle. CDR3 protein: CASSQKPAGASGTEAFF. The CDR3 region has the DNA TGTGCCAGCAGCCAAAAACCGGCAGGGGCTAGTGGCACTGAAGCTTTCTTT.

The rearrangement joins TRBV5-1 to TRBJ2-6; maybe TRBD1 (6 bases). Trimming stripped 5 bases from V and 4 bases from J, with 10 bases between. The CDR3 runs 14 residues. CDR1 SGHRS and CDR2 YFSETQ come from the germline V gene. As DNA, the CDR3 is TGCGCCAGCAGAAGGGGGACCGGGGCCAACGTCCTGACTTTC. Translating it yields CASRRGTGANVLTF.